This entry lists 15 T cell receptor beta chains sequenced from one sample in a study of cytomegalovirus exposure and HLA in healthy donors (dated by TCRdb to 2016 to 2017). The method behind the library was the immunoSEQ multiplex PCR assay. Drawn from immuneACCESS, this table holds only the in-frame rearrangements with V and J called that TCRdb kept. Clones are partly lost; checked studies trace under half to an unresolved V gene and leave the rest unexplained. Here the sample has roughly 220,000 clones; approximately 80% occur a single time. The ten largest clones add up to 11% to 15% of the sample. The source material was PBMCs. These receptors all come from a woman in her 30s in good health and CMV-seropositive.

This CDR3 is CASSGSSGAAFF. The CDR3 nucleotides read TGTGCCAGCAGCGGCAGTTCTGGGGCCGCTTTCTTT. The chain combines TRBV9 with TRBJ1-1; weak D call: TRBD1 (5 bases). This CDR3 has 12 amino acids. Germline CDR1 and CDR2: SGDLS and YYNGEE. Trimming took off 3 bases at V and 11 bases at J, with 14 bases between the two ends.

The V call is TRBV6-1, the J call TRBJ2-7; 8 bases map to TRBD2. The CDR3 contains 17 residues. Germline CDR1 MNHNS, CDR2 SASEGT. The V and J ends lost 2 bases and 4 bases, in that order; junction bases with no gene match: 13. The CDR3 sequence is CASSEPGGGSGRYEQYF. CDR3 DNA: TGTGCCAGCAGTGAACCGGGAGGGGGATCCGGACGTTACGAGCAGTACTTC.

The chain employs TRBV25-1 and TRBJ2-1; 9 bases map to TRBD1. The CDR3 spans 18 residues. Germline lookup yields CDR1 MGHDK and CDR2 SYGVNS. With 1 base clipped from V and 6 bases from J, the junction kept 13 bases outside the gene matches. The CDR3 protein is CASSELGLTGGAGNEQFF. The DNA for the CDR3 is TGTGCCAGCAGTGAATTGGGTCTTACAGGGGGCGCCGGCAATGAGCAGTTCTTC.

This clone was seen just once. The rearrangement links TRBV7-2 to TRBJ2-7; 8 nucleotides match TRBD1. V shed 8 bases and J 4 bases; nucleotides not matched to a gene: 1. The germline gives CDR1 SGHTA, CDR2 FQGNSA. This CDR3 is 11 amino acids long. The DNA of the CDR3 is TGTGCCAGCGGGGACAGGTACGAGCAGTACTTC. It translates to CASGDRYEQYF.

The table lists this clone with a count of one. The V gene is TRBV7-3, the J gene TRBJ2-7, with 8 bases that match TRBD1. The ends lost 5 bases at V and 6 bases at J; junction bases unmatched: 6. Germline V gene lookup returns CDR1 SGHTA and CDR2 FQGTGA. CDR3 size: 13 residues. For the CDR3, the DNA is TGTGCCAGCAGCCCGGACAGGGTAAGCGAGCAGTACTTC. This translates into CASSPDRVSEQYF.

The V gene is TRBV6-1, the J gene TRBJ1-1, with D unresolved. The V end was cut by 2 bases, the J end by 1 base, with 11 bases between. CDR3 length: 15 residues. The germline CDR1 and CDR2 sequences are MNHNS and SASEGT. CDR3 bases: TGTGCCAGCAGTGAACTAATTGAGGGGAACACTGAAGCTTTCTTT. This sequence encodes CASSELIEGNTEAFF.

V usage is TRBV6-1 and J usage is TRBJ1-3, with 9 bases fitting TRBD1. Germline CDR1 is MNHNS and CDR2 is SASEGT. The junction had 6 bases not matched to a gene; V was cut back by 5 bases and J by 4 bases. The CDR3 runs 15 residues. The CDR3 protein is CASSLQGAGGNTIYF. For the CDR3, the DNA is TGTGCCAGCAGTTTACAGGGGGCAGGGGGAAACACCATATATTTT.

The rearrangement links TRBV5-1 to TRBJ2-2, with 7 positions matching TRBD2. The germline V gene encodes CDR1 SGHRS and CDR2 YFSETQ. V trimming: 3 bases; J trimming: 0 bases; junction bases outside the gene matches: 11. The CDR3 is 18 amino acids. The CDR3 sequence: CASSSPRSGTTNTGELFF. In DNA, the CDR3 is TGCGCCAGCAGCTCACCACGATCCGGGACTACGAACACCGGGGAGCTGTTTTTT.

The J gene is TRBJ2-7, the V gene TRBV2; 7 bases are a match to TRBD1. The V and J ends lost 4 bases and 2 bases, in that order; junction bases with no gene match: 5. This CDR3 is 14 amino acids long. Per germline, CDR1 SNHLY and CDR2 FYNNEI. This CDR3 is CASSAYRGTYEQYF. In DNA form, the CDR3 reads TGTGCCAGCAGTGCGTACAGGGGTACCTACGAGCAGTACTTC.

The rearrangement joins TRBV9 to TRBJ2-7; D is ambiguous. V shed 0 bases and J shed 4 bases, with 14 bases lying between them. The CDR3 is 15 residues long. Germline CDR1 reads SGDLS; CDR2 reads YYNGEE. CDR3 region: CASSVAPGSRYEQYF. CDR3 DNA sequence: TGTGCCAGCAGCGTAGCTCCGGGCTCCAGGTACGAGCAGTACTTC.

The genes are TRBV4-1 and TRBJ2-3; D is unclear. The CDR3 loop spans 14 amino acids. V shed 0 bases and J shed 4 bases, with 8 bases lying between them. Germline V gene data show CDR1 as MGHRA and CDR2 as YSYEKL. The CDR3 DNA reads TGCGCCAGCAGCCAAGAGTTTTCGGCAGATACGCAGTATTTT. It yields the protein CASSQEFSADTQYF.

This sequence joins TRBV10-3 and TRBJ1-5; D remains ambiguous. This CDR3 spans 17 amino acids. The V and J ends lost 6 bases and 0 bases respectively, with 18 bases between them. The germline CDR1 and CDR2 sequences are ENHRY and SYGVKD. The CDR3 region has the DNA TGTGCCATCAGCGAAAACATGTTCAAGTATAGCAATCAGCCCCAGCATTTT. Its protein is CAISENMFKYSNQPQHF.

The rearrangement uses TRBV6-5 and TRBJ2-1; D is unclear. Deletions cut 6 bases from V and 3 bases from J, with 9 bases between. This CDR3 is 13 amino acids long. CDR1 is MNHEY, CDR2 SVGAGI, per germline. The CDR3 sequence is CASRDGSYNEQFF. CDR3 DNA: TGTGCCAGCAGGGATGGTAGCTACAATGAGCAGTTCTTC.

V is TRBV30 and J is TRBJ2-1, with D perhaps matching TRBD1 (6 bases). Germline loops: CDR1 GTSNPN, CDR2 SVGIG (reference sequence). The CDR3 totals 13 residues. Between the trimmed V and J ends, which lost 5 bases and 4 bases, there was a span of 12 bases. The DNA for the CDR3 is TGTGCCTGGGGATCTACAGGGTACAATGAGCAGTTCTTC. Translation gives CAWGSTGYNEQFF.

The chain has TRBV2 and TRBJ1-2; D is undetermined. The CDR3 has 14 amino acids. Germline V gene data show CDR1 as SNHLY and CDR2 as FYNNEI. V gave up 1 base and J gave up 4 bases, with 10 bases separating them. The chain's CDR3 is CASSEDGSVYGYTF. CDR3 in DNA: TGTGCCAGCAGTGAAGATGGGAGCGTCTATGGCTACACCTTC.